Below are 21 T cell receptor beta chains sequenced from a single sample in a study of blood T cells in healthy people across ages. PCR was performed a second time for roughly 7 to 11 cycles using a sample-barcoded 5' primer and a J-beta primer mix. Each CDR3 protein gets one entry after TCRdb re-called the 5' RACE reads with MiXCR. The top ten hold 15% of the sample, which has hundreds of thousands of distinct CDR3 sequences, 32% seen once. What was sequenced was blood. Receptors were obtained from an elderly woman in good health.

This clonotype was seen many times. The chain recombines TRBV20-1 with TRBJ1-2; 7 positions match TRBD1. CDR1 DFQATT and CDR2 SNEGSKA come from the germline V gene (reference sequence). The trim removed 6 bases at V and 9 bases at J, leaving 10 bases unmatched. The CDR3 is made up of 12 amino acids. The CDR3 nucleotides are TGCAGTGCCTCGGTACAGGGGTCGCGCTACACCTTC. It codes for CSASVQGSRYTF.

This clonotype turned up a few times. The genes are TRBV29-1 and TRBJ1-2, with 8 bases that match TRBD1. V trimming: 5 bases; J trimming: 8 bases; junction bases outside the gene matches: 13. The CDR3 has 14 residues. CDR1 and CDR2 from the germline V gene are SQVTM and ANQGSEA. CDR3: CSVSPPLTGDGYTF. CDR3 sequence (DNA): TGCAGCGTTTCCCCTCCGCTGACAGGGGACGGCTACACCTTC. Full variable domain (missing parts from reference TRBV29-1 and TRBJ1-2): SAVISQKPSRDICQRGTSLTIQCQVDSQVTMMFWYRQQPGQSLTLIATANQGSEATYESGFVIDKFPISRPNLTFSTLTVSNMSPEDSSIYLCSVSPPLTGDGYTFGSGTRLTVV.

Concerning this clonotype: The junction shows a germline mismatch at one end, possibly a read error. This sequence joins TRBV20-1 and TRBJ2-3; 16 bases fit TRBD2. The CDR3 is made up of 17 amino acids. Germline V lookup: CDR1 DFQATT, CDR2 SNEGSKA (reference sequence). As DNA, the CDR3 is TGCAGTGCTGCCCCGGGACTAGCGGGGGGGATGGCAGATGCGCAGTATTTT. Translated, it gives CSAAPGLAGGMADAQYF.

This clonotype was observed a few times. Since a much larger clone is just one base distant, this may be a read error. This chain's CDR3 is CSATSGTSYNEQYF. For the CDR3, the DNA is TGCAGTGCTACATCCGGGACATCCTACAATGAGCAGTACTTC. The rearrangement joins TRBV20-1 to TRBJ2-1, with D possibly matching TRBD1 (6 bases). The end of the DNA fits TRBJ2-7 better, so the J call may be wrong. The CDR3 sequence is 14 residues long. CDR1 and CDR2 from the germline V gene are DFQATT and SNEGSKA (reference sequence).

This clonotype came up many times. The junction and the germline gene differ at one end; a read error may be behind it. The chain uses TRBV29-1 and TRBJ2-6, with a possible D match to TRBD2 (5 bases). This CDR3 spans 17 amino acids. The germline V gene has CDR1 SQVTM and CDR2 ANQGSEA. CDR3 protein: CSVEERTGNSGANVLTF. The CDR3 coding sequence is TGCAGCGTTGAAGAAAGGACCGGGAACTCTGGAGCCAACGTCCTGACTTTC.

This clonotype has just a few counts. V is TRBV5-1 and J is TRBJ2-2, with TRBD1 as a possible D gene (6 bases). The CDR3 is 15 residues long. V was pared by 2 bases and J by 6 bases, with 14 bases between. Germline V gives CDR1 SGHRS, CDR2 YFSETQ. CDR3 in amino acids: CASSFAQGSPGELFF. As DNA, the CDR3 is TGCGCCAGCAGCTTTGCCCAGGGGTCCCCCGGGGAGCTGTTTTTT.

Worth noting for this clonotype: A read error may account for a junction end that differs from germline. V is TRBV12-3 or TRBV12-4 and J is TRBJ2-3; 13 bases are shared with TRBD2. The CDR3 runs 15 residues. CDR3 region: CASRTSGGITDTKYF. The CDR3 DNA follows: TGTGCCAGCAGGACTAGCGGGGGGATCACAGATACGAAGTATTTT.

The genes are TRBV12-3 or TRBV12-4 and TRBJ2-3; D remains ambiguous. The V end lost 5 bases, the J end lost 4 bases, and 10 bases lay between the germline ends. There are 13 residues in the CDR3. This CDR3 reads CASSRVSADTQYF. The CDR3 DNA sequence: TGTGCCAGCAGTCGAGTGTCGGCAGATACGCAGTATTTT.

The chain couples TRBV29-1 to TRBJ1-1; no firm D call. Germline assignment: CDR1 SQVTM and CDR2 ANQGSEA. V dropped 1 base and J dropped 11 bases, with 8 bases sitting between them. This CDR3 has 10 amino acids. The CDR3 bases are TGCAGCGTTGAAGGCCAGGAGGCTTTCTTT. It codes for CSVEGQEAFF.

The CDR3 here is CASSFWSAGGSDTQYF. CDR3 DNA sequence: TGTGCCAGCAGCTTTTGGTCAGCGGGGGGCTCAGATACGCAGTATTTT. The J gene is TRBJ2-3, the V gene TRBV7-2, with 9 bases fitting TRBD2. Per germline, CDR1 SGHTA and CDR2 FQGNSA. The V gene end was trimmed by 3 bases and the J gene end by 4 bases; junction bases not matched to a gene: 8. The CDR3 spans 16 residues. The full variable domain, with the rest looked up from reference TRBV7-2 and TRBJ2-3, is GAGVSQSPSNKVTEKGKDVELRCDPISGHTALYWYRQSLGQGLEFLIYFQGNSAPDKSGLPSDRFSAERTGGSVSTLTIQRTQQEDSAVYLCASSFWSAGGSDTQYFGPGTRLTVL.

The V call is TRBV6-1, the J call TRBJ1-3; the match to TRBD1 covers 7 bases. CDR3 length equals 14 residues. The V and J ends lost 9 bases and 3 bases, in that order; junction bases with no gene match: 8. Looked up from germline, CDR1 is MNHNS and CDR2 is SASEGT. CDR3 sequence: CASSRTGRGNTIYF. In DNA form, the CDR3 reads TGTGCCAGTTCCCGGACAGGTCGTGGAAACACCATATATTTT.

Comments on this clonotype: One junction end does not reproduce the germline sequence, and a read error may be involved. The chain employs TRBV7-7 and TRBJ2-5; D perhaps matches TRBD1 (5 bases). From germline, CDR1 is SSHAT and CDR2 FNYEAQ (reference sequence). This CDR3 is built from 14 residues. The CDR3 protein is CASSLGAGEETQYF. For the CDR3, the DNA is TGTGCTAGCAGCTTAGGGGCAGGAGAAGAGACCCAGTACTTC.

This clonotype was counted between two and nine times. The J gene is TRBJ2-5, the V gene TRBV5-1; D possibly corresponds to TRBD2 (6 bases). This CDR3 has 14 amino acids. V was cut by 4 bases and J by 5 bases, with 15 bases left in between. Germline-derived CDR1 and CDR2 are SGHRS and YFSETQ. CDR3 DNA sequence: TGCGCCAGCAGCCAAGGAGGGAATTCGGAGACCCAGTACTTC. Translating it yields CASSQGGNSETQYF.

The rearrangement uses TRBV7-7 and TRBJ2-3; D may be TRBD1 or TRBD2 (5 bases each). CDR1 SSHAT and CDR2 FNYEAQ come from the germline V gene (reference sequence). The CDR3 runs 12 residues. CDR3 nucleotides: TGTGCTAGCTCCGATCTGGGGACCATACAGTATTTT. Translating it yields CASSDLGTIQYF.

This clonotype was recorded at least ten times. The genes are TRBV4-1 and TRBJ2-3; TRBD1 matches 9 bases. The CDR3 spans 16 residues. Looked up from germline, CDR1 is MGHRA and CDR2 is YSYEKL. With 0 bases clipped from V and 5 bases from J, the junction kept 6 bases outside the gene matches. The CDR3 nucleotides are TGCGCCAGCAGCCAAGATCGGACAGGGGTGGTAGATACGCAGTATTTT. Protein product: CASSQDRTGVVDTQYF.

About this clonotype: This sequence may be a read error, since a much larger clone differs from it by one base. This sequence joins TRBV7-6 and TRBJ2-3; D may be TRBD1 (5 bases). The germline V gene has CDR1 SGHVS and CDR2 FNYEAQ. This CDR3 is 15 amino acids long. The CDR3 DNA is TGTGCCAGCAGCTTACAGACTCTTAGCACAGGTACGCAGTATTTT. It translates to CASSLQTLSTGTQYF.

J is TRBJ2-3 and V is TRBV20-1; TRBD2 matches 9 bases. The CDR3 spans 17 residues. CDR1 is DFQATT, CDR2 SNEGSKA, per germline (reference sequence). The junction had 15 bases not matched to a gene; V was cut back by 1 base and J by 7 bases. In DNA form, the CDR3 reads TGCAGTGCTAGAGTTCGGTGGCGGGGGGGCAGTCAATATACGCAGTATTTT. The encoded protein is CSARVRWRGGSQYTQYF.

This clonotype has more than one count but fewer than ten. The CDR3 region is CASSRDRGKSNQPQHF. CDR3 coding DNA: TGTGCCAGCAGCCGGGACAGGGGAAAGAGCAATCAGCCCCAGCATTTT. The gene calls are TRBV2 and TRBJ1-5; 10 nucleotides line up with TRBD1. The CDR3 is 16 residues long. Trimming cost V 6 bases and J 1 base; bases outside gene matches: 6. Looked up from germline, CDR1 is SNHLY and CDR2 is FYNNEI.

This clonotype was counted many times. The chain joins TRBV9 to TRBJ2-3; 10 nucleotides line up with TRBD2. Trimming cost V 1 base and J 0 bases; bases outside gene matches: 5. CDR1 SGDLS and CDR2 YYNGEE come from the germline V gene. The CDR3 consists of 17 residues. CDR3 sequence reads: CASSVRSGGASTDTQYF. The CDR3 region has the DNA TGTGCCAGCAGCGTAAGAAGCGGGGGGGCCAGCACAGATACGCAGTATTTT.

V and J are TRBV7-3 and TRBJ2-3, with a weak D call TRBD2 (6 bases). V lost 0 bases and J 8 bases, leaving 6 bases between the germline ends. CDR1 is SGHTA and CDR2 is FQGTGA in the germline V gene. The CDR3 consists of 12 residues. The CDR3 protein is CASSLTGGTQYF. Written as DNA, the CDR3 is TGTGCCAGCAGCTTAACGGGGGGTACGCAGTATTTT.

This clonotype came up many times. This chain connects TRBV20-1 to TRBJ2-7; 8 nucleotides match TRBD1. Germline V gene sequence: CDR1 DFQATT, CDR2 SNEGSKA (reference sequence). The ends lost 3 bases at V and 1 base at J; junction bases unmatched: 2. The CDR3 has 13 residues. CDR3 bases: TGCAGTGCTAGCCAGGGGGCTTCCTACGAGCAGTACTTC. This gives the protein CSASQGASYEQYF.